Following are 8 T cell receptor beta chains from one sample sequenced in a study of blood T cell repertoires in COVID-19. Clones were read by immunoSEQ multiplex PCR, and TCRdb kept only the in-frame ones, dropping some. The sample comprises about 300,000 clones, approximately 81% of which are singletons, and under 2% rests with the top ten. The sequencing sample was made of PBMCs or T cells enriched from blood (not recorded which). The receptor source for this set is a woman in her thirties who had been exposed to COVID-19.

CDR3 in DNA: TGTGCCAGCAGCCAGGGTGGACAGGGTTTTGAAAAACTGTTTTTT. This translates into CASSQGGQGFEKLFF. This chain uses TRBV14 with TRBJ1-4; 8 nucleotides match TRBD1. From germline, CDR1 is SGHDN and CDR2 FVKESK. Losses at the gene ends were 3 bases for V and 7 bases for J; bases not matched to a gene: 7. This CDR3 spans 15 amino acids.

The chain's CDR3 is CASSLSPPLAGGSDEQFF. The CDR3 DNA follows: TGTGCCAGCAGCTTGAGTCCCCCTCTAGCGGGAGGGAGCGATGAGCAGTTCTTC. The rearrangement links TRBV5-4 to TRBJ2-1; 12 nucleotides match TRBD2. V lost 1 base to trimming and J lost 8 bases; unmatched junction nucleotides: 13. The CDR3 totals 18 residues. From germline, CDR1 is SGHNT and CDR2 YYREEE (reference sequence).

The V gene is TRBV19, the J gene TRBJ2-1; 15 positions match TRBD2. The CDR3 totals 18 residues. The V gene end was trimmed by 4 bases and the J gene end by 8 bases; junction bases not matched to a gene: 12. The germline CDR1 and CDR2 sequences are LNHDA and SQIVND (reference sequence). The CDR3 region is CASSTETGTSGRRDEQFF. CDR3 DNA: TGTGCCAGTAGTACCGAAACCGGGACTAGCGGGAGGCGCGATGAGCAGTTCTTC.

This chain links TRBV7-9 with TRBJ1-2, with 9 bases identical to TRBD1. Trimming took 7 bases from V and 4 from J; bases not matched to a gene: 7. Germline-derived CDR1 and CDR2 are SEHNR and FQNEAQ (reference sequence). CDR3 length equals 14 residues. The CDR3 is CASTPTGGTYGYTF. The CDR3 nucleotides are TGTGCCAGCACCCCGACAGGGGGTACCTATGGCTACACCTTC.

This clone was recorded a few times. The rearrangement uses TRBV3-1 (or the pseudogene TRBV3-2) and TRBJ2-3; 7 bases map to TRBD1. Germline trimming cut 4 bases from V and 3 bases from J; bases unmatched to any gene: 13. This CDR3 region has 17 residues. Germline loops: CDR1 LGHDT, CDR2 YNNKEL (reference sequence). CDR3 DNA: TGTGCCAGCAGCCCAGGTGAACAGGGGTTCGCTACAGATACGCAGTATTTT. Its protein is CASSPGEQGFATDTQYF.

In nucleotides, the CDR3 is TGTGCCAGCAGCTTGGTGGTCCTCCGGGACAAAGGGGAGACCCAGTACTTC. Its protein is CASSLVVLRDKGETQYF. This chain links TRBV7-8 with TRBJ2-5; the D gene is possibly TRBD1 (6 bases). The CDR3 is 17 residues long. Trimming pared 3 bases from V and 5 bases from J, leaving 22 bases between. Looked up from germline, CDR1 is SGHVS and CDR2 is FQNEAQ.

The rearrangement uses TRBV24-1 and TRBJ2-5; the D gene is possibly TRBD2 (5 bases). Trimming took 10 bases from V and 2 from J, leaving 19 bases between them. CDR1 and CDR2 from the germline V gene are KGHDR and SFDVKD. The CDR3 has 15 residues. CDR3 sequence: CATAHAGGLQETQYF. The CDR3 bases are TGTGCCACGGCCCATGCAGGCGGGCTTCAAGAGACCCAGTACTTC.

This clone was seen once. The rearrangement joins TRBV2 to TRBJ1-2; 11 bases align to TRBD1. This CDR3 comprises 16 residues. Germline CDR1 SNHLY, CDR2 FYNNEI. V lost 7 bases, J lost 0 bases, and 7 bases stayed unmatched. The CDR3 sequence: CASTGTGGPANYGYTF. CDR3 nucleotide sequence: TGTGCCAGCACTGGGACAGGGGGGCCCGCTAACTATGGCTACACCTTC. Variable domain in full (rest from reference TRBV2 and TRBJ1-2): EPEVTQTPSHQVTQMGQEVILRCVPISNHLYFYWYRQILGQKVEFLVSFYNNEISEKSEIFDDQFSVERPDGSNFTLKIRSTKLEDSAMYFCASTGTGGPANYGYTFGSGTRLTVV.